The text below deals with one T cell receptor beta chain. This record belongs to a study of technical replicates of blood from a handful of donors. Profiling relied on immunoSEQ multiplex PCR, and the TCRdb table lists in-frame clones only, not all of them. The table records about 66,000 clones, 88% of them present only once. This CDR3 contains 15 residues. Germline V CDR1 and CDR2: SGHTA, FQGNSA. V gave up 5 bases and J gave up 7 bases, with 15 bases separating them. The source material was PBMCs. The clonotype originates from a human donor in good health. Some clones in this sample may be carry-over from other donors' samples. V and J are TRBV7-2 and TRBJ1-6; D is unresolved. This chain's CDR3 is CASSATAAENSPLHF. Here the CDR3 DNA reads TGTGCCAGCAGCGCGACGGCGGCTGAGAATTCACCCCTCCACTTT.